One and the same sample provided the 17 T cell receptor beta chains below, sequenced in a study of blood T cells in healthy people across ages. Combining a sample-barcoded 5' primer with a J-beta primer mix, a second PCR ran for roughly 7 to 12 cycles. TCRdb fed the 5' RACE reads into MiXCR, producing one record per CDR3 protein. This sample has around 1,500,000 distinct CDR3 sequences, with about 30% found just once. The sequenced material came from blood. The receptors derive from a woman aged 30 to 39 in good health.

This clonotype has a handful of counts. The gene calls are TRBV5-1 and TRBJ2-1, with D tentatively TRBD1 or TRBD2 (5 bases each). The germline V and J ends were trimmed by 6 bases and 8 bases, with 21 bases remaining between them. The CDR3 runs to 15 residues. Germline CDR1 reads SGHRS; CDR2 reads YFSETQ. CDR3 amino acids: CASTAGTSGRDEQFF. The CDR3 DNA is TGCGCCAGCACCGCAGGGACCTCAGGTAGAGATGAGCAGTTCTTC.

The J gene is TRBJ2-5, the V gene TRBV20-1; no clear D. The CDR3 runs 14 residues. V was trimmed by 0 bases and J by 0 bases, leaving 8 bases between them. Germline loops: CDR1 DFQATT, CDR2 SNEGSKA (reference sequence). The CDR3 region is CSARDVAYQETQYF. The CDR3 nucleotides are TGCAGTGCTAGAGATGTAGCCTACCAAGAGACCCAGTACTTC.

Here the CDR3 reads CASSLVPEVGEQFF. DNA of the CDR3: TGTGCCAGCAGCTTAGTTCCCGAGGTTGGTGAGCAGTTCTTC. The chain employs TRBV7-6 and TRBJ2-1; no clear D gene. This CDR3 has 14 amino acids. Trimming removed 1 base at V and 9 bases at J, with 13 bases between. The germline V gene encodes CDR1 SGHVS and CDR2 FNYEAQ.

The chain carries TRBV12-3 or TRBV12-4 and TRBJ2-1; perhaps D is TRBD1 or TRBD2 (5 bases each). The CDR3 has 14 residues. Trimming pared 0 bases from V and 11 bases from J, leaving 14 bases between. The CDR3 sequence: CASSLAGTFNKQFF. Here the CDR3 DNA reads TGTGCCAGCAGTTTAGCTGGGACGTTTAATAAGCAGTTCTTC.

This clonotype was found a few times. CDR3 nucleotide sequence: TGCGCCAGCAAAACGGCGGAACCACCCGGGACCCAGTACTTC. It is translated as CASKTAEPPGTQYF. This sequence joins TRBV5-1 and TRBJ2-5; no clear D. CDR3 size: 14 residues. V shed 6 bases and J shed 7 bases, with 19 bases lying between them. Germline CDR1 SGHRS, CDR2 YFSETQ.

CDR3 sequence reads: CASSTFRGGRYNEQYF. CDR3 sequence (DNA): TGTGCCAGCAGTACCTTTAGGGGGGGACGTTACAATGAGCAGTACTTC. This chain connects TRBV28 to TRBJ2-7; the D gene is possibly TRBD2 (7 bases). Germline CDR1 MDHEN, CDR2 SYDVKM. This CDR3 has 16 amino acids. The V and J ends lost 5 bases and 7 bases respectively, with 24 bases between them. Full variable domain (rest looked up from reference TRBV28 and TRBJ2-7): DVKVTQSSRYLVKRTGEKVFLECVQDMDHENMFWYRQDPGLGLRLIYFSYDVKMKEKGDIPEGYSVSREKKERFSLILESASTNQTSMYLCASSTFRGGRYNEQYFGPGTRLTVT.

This clonotype showed up many times. This CDR3 is CASSLGRVGNEQFF. CDR3 nucleotide sequence: TGTGCCAGCAGCTTGGGCAGGGTTGGGAATGAGCAGTTCTTC. V is TRBV7-9 and J is TRBJ2-1, with a possible D match to TRBD1 (5 bases). Between the trimmed V and J ends, which lost 3 bases and 7 bases, there was a span of 13 bases. In germline, CDR1 is SEHNR, CDR2 FQNEAQ (reference sequence). CDR3 length: 14 residues. Together with reference TRBV7-9 and TRBJ2-1, the CDR3 gives the full variable domain: DTGVSQNPRHKITKRGQNVTFRCDPISEHNRLYWYRQTLGQGPEFLTYFQNEAQLEKSRLLSDRFSAERPKGSFSTLEIQRTEQGDSAMYLCASSLGRVGNEQFFGPGTRLTVL.

J is TRBJ2-1 and V is TRBV4-3; D is possibly TRBD1 or TRBD2 (6 bases each). The J call may be wrong; the DNA end is better matched by TRBJ2-7. This CDR3 region has 19 residues. Germline V gene lookup returns CDR1 LGHNA and CDR2 YSLEER. The DNA for the CDR3 is TGCGCCAGCAGCCAAGATGAGGGGGGCCTTTCCAGCTCCTACAATGAGCAGTACTTC. Translating gives CASSQDEGGLSSSYNEQYF.

The CDR3, as DNA: TGTGCCAGCTCACTGGCCGCGGCTGGGGAGCAGTTCTTC. Residues: CASSLAAAGEQFF. V usage is TRBV18 and J usage is TRBJ2-1; D not certain. Germline CDR1 is KGHSH and CDR2 is LQKENI. V lost 4 bases, J lost 10 bases, and 14 bases lay in between. This CDR3 is built from 13 residues.

This clonotype was observed a few times. The CDR3 loop reads CASSYQRTGAANGYTF. For the CDR3, the DNA is TGTGCCAGCAGTTACCAGAGGACAGGCGCAGCTAATGGCTACACCTTC. The V gene is TRBV6-5, the J gene TRBJ1-2, with 7 bases matching TRBD1. Trimming at V came to 2 bases and at J to 6 bases, leaving 12 bases not matched to a gene. Germline CDR1 is MNHEY and CDR2 is SVGAGI. This CDR3 region has 16 residues.

This clonotype has only a few counts. One junction end disagrees with the germline gene, perhaps due to a read error. J is TRBJ2-5 and V is TRBV7-9; D is undetermined. The CDR3 is 14 residues long. The germline gives CDR1 SEHNR, CDR2 FQNEAQ (reference sequence). Here the CDR3 reads CANSLRSEEETQYF. DNA for the CDR3: TGTGCCAACAGCCTCCGTTCCGAAGAAGAGACCCAGTACTTC.

Worth noting for this clonotype: A read error may be the cause here, since a much bigger clone is one base away. The chain employs TRBV29-1 and TRBJ2-4, with D possibly matching TRBD2 (7 bases). Trimming took 3 bases from V and 13 from J, leaving 22 bases between them. Germline V CDR1 and CDR2: SQVTM, ANQGSEA. The CDR3 contains 14 residues. The CDR3 coding sequence is TGCAGCGTTGACATGGGGGGGCCGAACAATGAGCAGTACTTC. Its translation is CSVDMGGPNNEQYF.

The chain uses TRBV5-1 and TRBJ1-1; maybe TRBD1 (5 bases). This CDR3 has 14 residues. Germline V gene sequence: CDR1 SGHRS, CDR2 YFSETQ. V lost 4 bases, J lost 1 base, and 11 bases lay in between. The CDR3 sequence is CASSPTTGNTEAFF. CDR3 in DNA: TGCGCCAGCAGCCCTACCACAGGGAACACTGAAGCTTTCTTT.

This clonotype has only a few counts. J is TRBJ2-7 and V is TRBV28, with D possibly being TRBD1 or TRBD2 (5 bases each). Looked up from germline, CDR1 is MDHEN and CDR2 is SYDVKM. V was cut by 6 bases and J by 0 bases, with 15 bases left in between. The CDR3 loop spans 15 amino acids. Here the CDR3 reads CASSPGPQSSYEQYF. For the CDR3, the DNA is TGTGCCAGCAGCCCGGGGCCCCAGAGCTCCTACGAGCAGTACTTC.

The V call is TRBV20-1, the J call TRBJ2-1, with 13 bases aligning to TRBD2. Germline V gene lookup returns CDR1 DFQATT and CDR2 SNEGSKA (reference sequence). V shed 7 bases and J 0 bases; nucleotides not matched to a gene: 3. The CDR3 extends over 15 amino acids. DNA for the CDR3: TGCAGTGGGACTAGCGGGGGAAGCTCCTACAATGAGCAGTTCTTC. Protein: CSGTSGGSSYNEQFF.

The table lists this clonotype with many counts. The chain carries TRBV10-3 and TRBJ1-2; 7 bases are a match to TRBD1. V was pared by 2 bases and J by 6 bases, with 3 bases of the junction left unmatched. The CDR3 runs to 13 residues. Germline loops: CDR1 ENHRY, CDR2 SYGVKD. CDR3 nucleotides: TGTGCCATCAGTGAGAGGGGGCGGGATGGCTACACCTTC. Residues: CAISERGRDGYTF.

V is TRBV6-2 or TRBV6-3 and J is TRBJ1-2; 9 bases align to TRBD1. Germline CDR1 is MNHEY and CDR2 is SVGEGT. The junction had 10 bases not matched to a gene; V was cut back by 7 bases and J by 4 bases. The CDR3 has 15 residues. The CDR3 bases are TGTGCCAGCACCTTGAGTTCGACAGGGGGCTATGGCTACACCTTC. Amino acid sequence: CASTLSSTGGYGYTF.